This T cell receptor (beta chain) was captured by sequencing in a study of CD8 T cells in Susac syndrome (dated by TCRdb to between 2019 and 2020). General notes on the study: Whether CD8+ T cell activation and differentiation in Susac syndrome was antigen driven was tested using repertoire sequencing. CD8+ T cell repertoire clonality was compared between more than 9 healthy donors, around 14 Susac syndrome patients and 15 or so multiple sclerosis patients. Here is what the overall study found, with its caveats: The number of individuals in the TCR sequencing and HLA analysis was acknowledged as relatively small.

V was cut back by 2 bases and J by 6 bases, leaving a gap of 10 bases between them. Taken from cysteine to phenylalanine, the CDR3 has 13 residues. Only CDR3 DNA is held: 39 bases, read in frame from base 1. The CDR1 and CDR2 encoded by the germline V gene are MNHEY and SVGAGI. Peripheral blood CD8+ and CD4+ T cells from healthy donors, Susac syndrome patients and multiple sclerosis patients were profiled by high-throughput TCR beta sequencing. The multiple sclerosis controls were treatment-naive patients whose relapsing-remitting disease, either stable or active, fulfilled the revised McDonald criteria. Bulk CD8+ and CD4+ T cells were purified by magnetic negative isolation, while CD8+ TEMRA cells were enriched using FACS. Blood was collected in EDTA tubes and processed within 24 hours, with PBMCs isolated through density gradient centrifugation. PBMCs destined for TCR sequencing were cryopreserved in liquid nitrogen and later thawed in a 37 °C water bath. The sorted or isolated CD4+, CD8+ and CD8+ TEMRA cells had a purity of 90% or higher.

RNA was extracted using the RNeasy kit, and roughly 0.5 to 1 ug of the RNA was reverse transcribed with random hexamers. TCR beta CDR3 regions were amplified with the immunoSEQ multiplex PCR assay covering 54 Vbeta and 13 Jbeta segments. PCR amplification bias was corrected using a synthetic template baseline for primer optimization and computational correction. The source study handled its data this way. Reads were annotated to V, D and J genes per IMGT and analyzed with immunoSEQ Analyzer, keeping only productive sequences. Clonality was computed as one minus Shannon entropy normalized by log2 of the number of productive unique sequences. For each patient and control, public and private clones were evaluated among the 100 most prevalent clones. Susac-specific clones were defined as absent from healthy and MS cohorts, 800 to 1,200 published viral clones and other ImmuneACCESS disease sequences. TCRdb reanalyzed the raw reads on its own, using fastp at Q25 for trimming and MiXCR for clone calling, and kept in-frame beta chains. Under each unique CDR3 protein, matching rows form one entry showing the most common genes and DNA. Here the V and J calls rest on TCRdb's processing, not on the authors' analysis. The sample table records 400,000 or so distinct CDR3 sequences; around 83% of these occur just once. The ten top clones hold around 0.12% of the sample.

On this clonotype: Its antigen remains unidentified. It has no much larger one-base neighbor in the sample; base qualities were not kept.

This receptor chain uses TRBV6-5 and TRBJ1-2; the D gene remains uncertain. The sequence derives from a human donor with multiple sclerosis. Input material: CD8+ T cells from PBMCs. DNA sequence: TGTGCCAGCAGTTACCGGACTTTCCATGGCTACACCTTC. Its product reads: CASSYRTFHGYTF.